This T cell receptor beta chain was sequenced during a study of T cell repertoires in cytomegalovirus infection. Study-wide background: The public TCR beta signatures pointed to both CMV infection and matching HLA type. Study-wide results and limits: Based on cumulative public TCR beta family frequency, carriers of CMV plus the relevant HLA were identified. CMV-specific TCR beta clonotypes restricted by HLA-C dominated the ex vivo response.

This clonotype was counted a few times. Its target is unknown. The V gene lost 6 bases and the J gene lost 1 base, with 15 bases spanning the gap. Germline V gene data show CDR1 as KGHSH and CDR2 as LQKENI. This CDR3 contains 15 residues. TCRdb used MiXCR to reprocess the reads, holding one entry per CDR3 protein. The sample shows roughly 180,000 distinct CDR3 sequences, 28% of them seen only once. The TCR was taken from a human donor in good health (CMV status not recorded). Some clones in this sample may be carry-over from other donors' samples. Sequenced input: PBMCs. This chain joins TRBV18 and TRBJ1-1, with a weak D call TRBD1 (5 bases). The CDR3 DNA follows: TGTGCCAGCTCCTCGTACGTAGGGGAGAACACTGAAGCTTTCTTT. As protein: CASSSYVGENTEAFF.